The 17 T cell receptor beta chains in this list originate from one sample, sequenced in a study of blood T cell repertoires in COVID-19. Data came from immunoSEQ multiplex PCR; TCRdb stores just in-frame clones and leaves some out. The sample lists a few hundred thousand clones, 85% seen once, with roughly 7.8% in the top ten. The specimen sequenced was peripheral blood. The receptors shown here come from a human donor in a cohort sampled during active COVID-19.

The rearrangement joins TRBV25-1 to TRBJ1-1; no clear D. This CDR3 has 13 amino acids. With 3 bases removed from V and 0 bases from J, the gap between germline ends came to 5 bases. Germline loops: CDR1 MGHDK, CDR2 SYGVNS. The CDR3 loop reads CASSDPLNTEAFF. The CDR3 nucleotides read TGTGCCAGCAGTGACCCGTTGAACACTGAAGCTTTCTTT.

This clone was recorded only once. CDR3 region: CASSWTGGAIPNTEAFF. DNA for the CDR3: TGTGCCAGCAGCTGGACAGGGGGCGCGATTCCCAACACTGAAGCTTTCTTT. The genes are TRBV5-4 and TRBJ1-1; 11 bases fit TRBD1. The ends lost 3 bases at V and 2 bases at J; junction bases unmatched: 9. Germline CDR1 and CDR2: SGHNT and YYREEE (reference sequence). There are 17 residues in the CDR3.

The chain couples TRBV6-5 to TRBJ1-5; D possibly corresponds to TRBD1 (5 bases). V lost 5 bases, J lost 3 bases, and 11 bases lay in between. CDR3 size: 14 residues. CDR1 and CDR2 from the germline V gene are MNHEY and SVGAGI. In DNA, the CDR3 is TGTGCCAGCAGTAGGTTACAGGACAATCAGCCCCAGCATTTT. This codes for CASSRLQDNQPQHF.

The rearrangement links TRBV29-1 to TRBJ1-1, with D tentatively TRBD1 (5 bases). CDR3 length: 12 amino acids. V lost 6 bases and J lost 3, with 11 bases in between. CDR1 and CDR2 (germline): SQVTM, ANQGSEA. The CDR3: CSVWTTYTEAFF. CDR3 bases: TGCAGCGTATGGACAACTTACACTGAAGCTTTCTTT.

V usage is TRBV7-2 and J usage is TRBJ1-1, with 9 bases lining up with TRBD1. The CDR3 is 15 amino acids. Germline lookup yields CDR1 SGHTA and CDR2 FQGNSA. Trimming at V came to 5 bases and at J to 5 bases, leaving 9 bases not matched to a gene. The DNA of the CDR3 is TGTGCCAGCAGCACCCAACAGGGGGCCGATACTGAAGCTTTCTTT. This sequence encodes CASSTQQGADTEAFF.

V usage is TRBV25-1 and J usage is TRBJ1-1; D ambiguous. The V gene's germline CDR1 is MGHDK and CDR2 SYGVNS. This CDR3 spans 12 amino acids. Trimming shortened V by 1 base and J by 8 bases, and 8 bases separated the two germline ends. As DNA, the CDR3 is TGTGCCAGCAGTGAATCGGGGAGCGAAGCTTTCTTT. This translates into CASSESGSEAFF.

This clone has only a few counts. J is TRBJ1-2 and V is TRBV12-3 or TRBV12-4; 8 nucleotides agree with TRBD1. The CDR3 is 13 amino acids. J lost 1 base, V lost 8 bases, and 3 bases had no gene match. CDR3 sequence: CASRDRNNYGYTF. The CDR3 DNA reads TGTGCCAGCCGGGACAGGAATAACTATGGCTACACCTTC.

The V and J genes are TRBV18 and TRBJ1-2, with D possibly being TRBD1 (6 bases). V gave up 0 bases and J gave up 6 bases, with 14 bases separating them. Germline CDR1 KGHSH, CDR2 LQKENI. The CDR3 is 15 amino acids. The CDR3 nucleotides read TGTGCCAGCTCACCACCGTTGTCAGGGGATAATGGCTACACCTTC. It is translated as CASSPPLSGDNGYTF.

The table lists this clone with a count of one. The CDR3 DNA reads TGTGCCAGCAGCTTGGTGGCTAGCACTAATGAGCAGTTCTTC. It codes for CASSLVASTNEQFF. This sequence joins TRBV5-5 and TRBJ2-1; TRBD2 might be the D (5 bases). The CDR3 has 14 residues. Trimming took 0 bases from V and 7 from J, leaving 11 bases between them. CDR1 is SGHKS, CDR2 YYEKEE, per germline (reference sequence).

CDR3 sequence: CASSYSVESNQPQHF. CDR3 bases: TGTGCCAGCAGTTACTCGGTAGAATCGAATCAGCCCCAGCATTTT. The chain combines TRBV6-5 with TRBJ1-5, with D unresolved. V lost 0 bases to trimming and J lost 4 bases, with 10 bases between them. Germline CDR1 and CDR2: MNHEY and SVGAGI. The CDR3 extends over 15 amino acids.

The chain uses TRBV4-1 and TRBJ1-2; D is uncertain. Germline V gene sequence: CDR1 MGHRA, CDR2 YSYEKL. The CDR3 totals 15 residues. V gave up 1 base and J gave up 2 bases, with 11 bases separating them. The CDR3 DNA reads as TGCGCCAGCAGCCAAGCCGGGTCGCTGAACTATGGCTACACCTTC. Amino acid sequence: CASSQAGSLNYGYTF.

The chain has TRBV11-3 and TRBJ2-3; D is ambiguous. This CDR3 region has 14 residues. V was clipped by 1 base and J by 1 base, with 6 bases between them. Germline V CDR1 and CDR2: SGHNT, YENEEA. The CDR3 protein is CASSLGLGTDTQYF. CDR3 bases: TGTGCCAGCAGCTTAGGCCTAGGCACAGATACGCAGTATTTT.

This sequence joins TRBV5-1 and TRBJ1-1; TRBD1 might be the D (6 bases). The CDR3 has 13 amino acids. V was shortened by 4 bases and J by 0 bases, with 7 bases between the two germline ends. CDR1 is SGHRS, CDR2 YFSETQ, per germline. The CDR3 nucleotides are TGCGCCAGCAGCGGGACATTGAACACTGAAGCTTTCTTT. Translated, it gives CASSGTLNTEAFF.

The chain joins TRBV18 to TRBJ2-3; 11 bases map to TRBD2. This CDR3 contains 18 residues. V dropped 4 bases and J dropped 2; count of bases not matched to a gene: 11. The V gene's germline CDR1 is KGHSH and CDR2 LQKENI. DNA for the CDR3: TGTGCCAGCTCACGGATCGCTGGGACTAGCGGACCCACAGATACGCAGTATTTT. Translation gives CASSRIAGTSGPTDTQYF.

The chain employs TRBV7-9 and TRBJ1-3; D not certain. Between the trimmed V and J ends, which lost 5 bases and 6 bases, there was a span of 8 bases. Germline CDR1 is SEHNR and CDR2 is FQNEAQ (reference sequence). CDR3 length equals 12 residues. The CDR3 sequence is CASSGDLNTIYF. The CDR3, as DNA: TGTGCCAGCAGCGGAGATCTAAACACCATATATTTT.

The rearrangement links TRBV27 to TRBJ1-3, with D unresolved. Germline V gives CDR1 MNHEY, CDR2 SMNVEV (reference sequence). V lost 0 bases and J 0 bases, leaving 6 bases between the germline ends. The CDR3 is made up of 15 amino acids. The CDR3 DNA sequence: TGTGCCAGCAGTTTATCAGCAACCTCTGGAAACACCATATATTTT. Translated: CASSLSATSGNTIYF.

The chain joins TRBV5-1 to TRBJ2-7; D is perhaps TRBD1 (7 bases). The CDR3 spans 13 residues. V was cut by 6 bases and J by 3 bases, with 13 bases left in between. Germline V gene sequence: CDR1 SGHRS, CDR2 YFSETQ. The CDR3 spells CASKTGTYYEQYF. The CDR3 DNA sequence: TGCGCCAGCAAGACAGGGACTTACTACGAGCAGTACTTC.